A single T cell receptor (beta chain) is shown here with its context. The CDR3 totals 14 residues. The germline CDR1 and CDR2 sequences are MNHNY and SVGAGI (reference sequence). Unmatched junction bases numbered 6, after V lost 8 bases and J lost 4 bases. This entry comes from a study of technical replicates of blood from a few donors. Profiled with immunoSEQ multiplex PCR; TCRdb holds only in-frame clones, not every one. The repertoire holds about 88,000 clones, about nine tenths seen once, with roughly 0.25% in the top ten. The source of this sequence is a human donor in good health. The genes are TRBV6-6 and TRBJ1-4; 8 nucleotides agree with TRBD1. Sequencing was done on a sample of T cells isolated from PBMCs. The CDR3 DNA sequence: TGTGCCAGCGGACAGGGCCGGATTAATGAAAAACTGTTTTTT. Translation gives CASGQGRINEKLFF.